This T cell receptor beta chain came from a study of graft-versus-host responses after intestinal transplantation. As for the study in general: Each patient got anti-thymocyte globulin induction, then tacrolimus and steroids for roughly 3 years.

A word on this clone: The antigen is unknown.

Trimming removed 2 bases from V and 0 bases from J, with 5 bases in between. The CDR3 length is 14 residues. Germline V gene sequence: CDR1 KGHSH, CDR2 LQKENI. The table came from immunoSEQ multiplex PCR; TCRdb's copy has only in-frame clones and leaves some out. The profile shows tens of thousands of clones, roughly 89% of them singletons. This TCR derives from a human donor who received an intestinal transplant. The starting material was unstimulated CD4+ T cells sorted from spleen or lymph node cells, obtained before intestinal transplant. The chain combines TRBV18 with TRBJ1-3; D is uncertain. The chain's CDR3 is CASSPVDSGNTIYF. CDR3 coding DNA: TGTGCCAGCTCACCAGTAGACTCTGGAAACACCATATATTTT. Full variable domain (remainder filled in from reference TRBV18 and TRBJ1-3): NAGVMQNPRHLVRRRGQEARLRCSPMKGHSHVYWYRQLPEEGLKFMVYLQKENIIDESGMPKERFSAEFPKEGPSILRIQQVVRGDSAAYFCASSPVDSGNTIYFGEGSWLTVV.